This T cell receptor beta chain was sequenced for a study of blood T cell repertoires in COVID-19. Across the whole study: PBMCs, B-cell-depleted T cells, or T cells were the source of the cDNA or gDNA that made up the material.

Here immunoSEQ multiplex PCR was the method, and the copy in TCRdb shows in-frame clones only, minus some. This sample has 200,000 to 300,000 clones, with around 87% found just once. Followed longitudinally, the Seattle patients had been enrolled during active infection. The V gene end was trimmed by 6 bases and the J gene end by 0 bases; junction bases not matched to a gene: 4. Germline values: CDR1 ENHRY, CDR2 SYGVKD. The CDR3 covers 17 residues. Input material: peripheral blood. The V and J genes are TRBV10-3 and TRBJ2-1; 14 nucleotides align to TRBD2. The origin of this receptor is a woman aged 60-70 years with COVID-19, enrolled during active disease. DNA of the CDR3: TGTGCCATCAGCAGCGGGACTAGCGGGAGCTCCTACAATGAGCAGTTCTTC. This gives the protein CAISSGTSGSSYNEQFF.